These T cell receptor beta chains were read from a single sample in a study of CD8+CD57+ T cells in acquired aplastic anemia. TCRdb redid the calling of the reads with MiXCR, one entry per CDR3 protein. The sample lists 160,000 or so distinct CDR3 sequences; 40% to 50% were seen once. The sequenced sample consisted of sorted CD4+, CD8+, or CD8+CD57+ T cells (not recorded which) from PBMCs. These receptor sequences come from a human donor with aplastic anemia. The CDR3 runs from the conserved cysteine through the conserved F or W. D genes are given only for firm matches. Clone size is stated in some rows and not others, as once, few, many or a class when expanded.

v_gene,d_gene,len,abundance,j_gene,CDR3aa,CDR3nt
TRBV12-3/TRBV12-4,-,11,many,TRBJ1-1,CASSGATEAFF,TGTGCCAGCAGTGGGGCCACTGAAGCTTTCTTT
TRBV7-2,-,13,-,TRBJ1-2,CASLLAGSYGYTF,TGTGCCAGCCTGCTTGCCGGCAGCTATGGCTACACCTTC
TRBV6-4,TRBD2,17,-,TRBJ2-5,CAISDNLAGGPGETQYF,TGTGCCATCAGTGACAACTTAGCGGGAGGGCCGGGAGAGACCCAGTACTTC
TRBV29-1,TRBD2,14,few,TRBJ2-7,CSVEPPGRPTKQYF,TGCAGCGTTGAACCTCCCGGGAGGCCTACGAAGCAGTACTTC
TRBV11-2,-,16,-,TRBJ2-2,CASSLGFADSLGELFF,TGTGCCAGCAGCTTAGGGTTTGCTGATTCTCTCGGGGAGCTGTTTTTT
TRBV20-1,-,13,many,TRBJ2-7,CSARDGNPYEQYF,TGCAGTGCTAGAGACGGGAACCCCTACGAGCAGTACTTC
TRBV9,-,14,-,TRBJ1-1,CASSGGPSVAEAFF,TGTGCCAGCAGTGGGGGCCCCTCGGTGGCTGAAGCTTTCTTT
TRBV24-1,-,14,many,TRBJ1-4,CATSEGPGSEKLFF,TGTGCCACCAGTGAAGGGCCGGGATCTGAAAAACTGTTTTTT
TRBV5-1,-,17,-,TRBJ2-7,CASSLVGGMGSSYEQYF,TGCGCCAGCAGCTTGGTAGGAGGAATGGGTTCCTCCTACGAGCAGTACTTC
TRBV9,TRBD1,15,few,TRBJ2-3,CASSVGGQGADTQYF,TGTGCCAGCAGCGTAGGGGGACAGGGGGCAGATACGCAGTATTTT
TRBV6-5,-,13,-,TRBJ1-1,CASSYSGGTEAFF,TGTGCCAGCAGTTACTCAGGGGGGACTGAAGCTTTCTTT
TRBV19,-,12,-,TRBJ1-2,CASSMTAYGYTF,TGTGCCAGTAGTATGACAGCCTATGGCTACACCTTC
TRBV5-1,-,15,many,TRBJ2-1,CASSIYGTANNEQFF,TGCGCCAGCAGCATCTACGGGACTGCTAACAATGAGCAGTTCTTC
TRBV29-1,TRBD1,14,-,TRBJ2-3,CSAALGQGTDTQYF,TGCAGCGCCGCCTTGGGACAGGGAACAGATACGCAGTATTTT
TRBV5-1,-,14,many,TRBJ1-1,CASSLTGTGTEAFF,TGCGCCAGCAGCTTGACGGGAACAGGAACTGAAGCTTTCTTT
TRBV7-2,-,12,-,TRBJ2-7,CASSFSGNEQYF,TGTGCCAGCAGCTTTTCCGGGAACGAGCAGTACTTC
TRBV6-1,TRBD1,14,-,TRBJ2-1,CASKGPGGMNEQFF,TGTGCCAGCAAGGGGCCAGGGGGTATGAATGAGCAGTTCTTC
TRBV7-8,TRBD1,15,few,TRBJ2-5,CASSLRGQAGETQYF,TGTGCCAGCAGCTTAAGGGGACAGGCGGGAGAGACCCAGTACTTC
TRBV5-4,TRBD1,16,-,TRBJ1-1,CASSFRTGTANTEAFF,TGTGCCAGCAGCTTCCGTACCGGGACAGCGAACACTGAAGCTTTCTTT
TRBV30,-,13,once,TRBJ1-2,CAWDSGHSHGYTF,TGTGCCTGGGACTCGGGGCACAGCCATGGCTACACCTTC
TRBV6-5,-,13,-,TRBJ2-7,CASSYVGSYEQHF,TGTGCCAGCAGTTACGTCGGTTCCTACGAGCAGCACTTC
TRBV19,-,13,-,TRBJ1-1,CASSSRGQGEAFF,TGTGCCAGTAGTAGTAGAGGGCAGGGAGAAGCTTTCTTT
TRBV7-3,TRBD2,13,-,TRBJ2-7,CASSLLAGDEQYF,TGTGCCAGCAGCTTACTAGCGGGGGACGAGCAGTACTTC
TRBV27,-,12,-,TRBJ2-3,CASPGATDTQYF,TGTGCCAGCCCTGGGGCCACAGATACGCAGTATTTT
TRBV9,TRBD1,15,-,TRBJ1-2,CASSGGRDRVYGYTF,TGTGCCAGCAGCGGCGGTCGGGACAGGGTGTATGGCTACACCTTC
TRBV2,TRBD1,13,once,TRBJ1-1,CARRTGVNTEAFF,TGTGCCAGGAGGACAGGGGTGAACACTGAAGCTTTCTTT
TRBV20-1,-,12,many,TRBJ2-1,CSALQDFNEQFF,TGCAGTGCTTTACAGGATTTCAATGAGCAGTTCTTC
TRBV3-1,TRBD2,15,many,TRBJ2-7,CASSQGAGISYEQYF,TGTGCCAGCAGCCAAGGAGCGGGAATCTCCTACGAGCAGTACTTC
TRBV7-9,-,14,many,TRBJ1-6,CASSGDTGFSPLHF,TGTGCCAGCAGCGGGGACACCGGATTCTCACCCCTCCACTTT
TRBV24-1,-,14,-,TRBJ1-1,CATRASGVNTEAFF,TGTGCCACCAGGGCTTCGGGAGTCAACACTGAAGCTTTCTTT
TRBV7-9,-,14,many,TRBJ2-2,CASSDPTETGELFF,TGTGCCAGCAGCGACCCAACAGAGACCGGGGAGCTGTTTTTT
TRBV27,-,16,-,TRBJ2-7,CASSRSPGGGFYEQYF,TGTGCCAGCAGTCGTTCTCCAGGAGGGGGTTTTTACGAGCAGTACTTC
TRBV7-9,-,13,-,TRBJ2-7,CASSLAFRCEQYF,TGTGCCAGCAGCTTAGCTTTCAGATGCGAGCAGTACTTC
TRBV5-1,-,15,-,TRBJ1-1,CASSAGHGADTEAFF,TGCGCCAGCAGCGCAGGACACGGAGCAGACACTGAAGCTTTCTTT
TRBV29-1,TRBD1,13,-,TRBJ1-1,CSVEPDRGTEAFF,TGCAGCGTTGAGCCGGACAGGGGTACTGAAGCTTTCTTT
TRBV7-3,TRBD1,18,many,TRBJ1-6,CASSRRDRTDRYNSPLHF,TGTGCCAGCAGCAGACGGGACAGGACAGACCGCTATAATTCACCCCTCCACTTT
TRBV27,TRBD1,15,few,TRBJ2-4,CASSLYRGRENIQYF,TGTGCCAGCAGTTTGTACAGGGGGCGCGAGAACATTCAGTACTTC
TRBV7-2,TRBD2,18,many,TRBJ2-7,CASSLAAGGPRRSYEQYF,TGTGCCAGCAGCTTAGCGGCGGGGGGCCCCCGACGGTCCTACGAGCAGTACTTC
TRBV4-2,-,15,-,TRBJ1-5,CASSQENTADQLQHF,TGTGCCAGCAGCCAAGAGAACACGGCGGATCAGCTCCAGCATTTT
TRBV11-3,-,15,many,TRBJ2-7,CASSLDVGGGYEQYF,TGTGCCAGCAGCTTAGACGTCGGGGGCGGCTACGAGCAGTACTTC
TRBV29-1,TRBD2,13,few,TRBJ2-3,CSVRRGGTDTQYF,TGCAGCGTTCGGCGGGGGGGCACAGATACGCAGTATTTT
TRBV29-1,-,15,-,TRBJ1-1,CSVHRDGNMNTEAFF,TGCAGCGTACACCGGGACGGTAACATGAACACTGAAGCTTTCTTT
TRBV4-3,-,16,many,TRBJ2-1,CASSQDRGGAGGEQFF,TGCGCCAGCAGCCAAGATAGAGGGGGCGCGGGGGGTGAGCAGTTCTTC
TRBV2,TRBD2,15,few,TRBJ2-7,CASRVLAGGVYEQYF,TGTGCCAGCAGGGTTCTAGCGGGAGGGGTTTACGAGCAGTACTTC
TRBV9,-,14,-,TRBJ2-2,CASSVEAYTGELFF,TGTGCCAGCAGCGTAGAGGCGTACACCGGGGAGCTGTTTTTT
TRBV30,-,12,-,TRBJ2-1,CAWSGPYNEQFF,TGTGCCTGGAGCGGTCCTTACAATGAGCAGTTCTTC
TRBV5-8,-,11,-,TRBJ2-1,CASRIYNEQFF,TGTGCCAGCAGGATATACAATGAGCAGTTCTTC
TRBV5-6,-,15,-,TRBJ2-2,CASSRGASNTGELFF,TGTGCCAGCAGCCGGGGGGCATCGAACACCGGGGAGCTGTTTTTT
TRBV20-1,-,13,-,TRBJ2-3,CSVLDLTADTQYF,TGCAGTGTACTCGACCTCACCGCAGATACGCAGTATTTT
TRBV10-3,TRBD2,18,-,TRBJ2-2,CAISESSSAGGRWGELFF,TGTGCCATCAGTGAGTCGTCGTCGGCGGGGGGTCGATGGGGGGAGCTGTTTTTT
TRBV6-5,-,9,many,TRBJ2-7,CAGKYEQYF,TGTGCCGGCAAGTACGAGCAGTACTTC
TRBV6-5,-,13,-,TRBJ2-1,CASSYGTGGEQFF,TGTGCCAGCAGTTACGGAACCGGAGGTGAGCAGTTCTTC
TRBV11-2,TRBD2,15,many,TRBJ2-7,CASSLGAGGDYEQYF,TGTGCCAGCAGCTTAGGAGCGGGAGGCGACTACGAGCAGTACTTC